This paragraph covers one T cell receptor (beta chain) sequence. Its antigen is not identified. Here immunoSEQ multiplex PCR was the method, and the copy in TCRdb shows in-frame clones only, minus some. The table has about 48,000 clones, 80% to 90% seen once. Germline CDR1 SQVTM, CDR2 ANQGSEA. Losses at the gene ends were 6 bases for V and 0 bases for J; bases not matched to a gene: 10. The CDR3 sequence is 17 residues long. The record originates from a study of OX40 agonist ivuxolimab in advanced cancers. General study results and limits: Normalized expansion of T-cell clones was also low for some nonresponders. The antigens recognized by the expanded peripheral T cells, that is their antigen specificity, were not determined. Within 6 weeks, CD4+ and CD8+ blood T cells expanded clonally at 0.1 to 3.0 mg/kg.

This rearrangement joins TRBV29-1 to TRBJ2-6; the match to TRBD2 covers 8 bases. The TCR originated in an adult with an advanced solid tumor such as melanoma, head and neck, liver or kidney cancer. The sample consisted of CD4+ or CD8+ T cells sorted from blood, taken in a trial of the OX40 agonist ivuxolimab. This CDR3 reads CSVRGGDSHSGANVLTF. The CDR3 DNA reads as TGCAGCGTCCGGGGGGGGGACTCCCACTCTGGGGCCAACGTCCTGACTTTC.